The entry that follows covers one T cell receptor beta chain sequence. The data belong to a study of monozygotic twins with inflammatory bowel disease. There are 12 residues in the CDR3. Germline CDR1 is SGHRS and CDR2 is YFSETQ. TCRdb processed the 5' RACE reads again and assigns one entry to each CDR3 protein, with no DNA. The table lists over 120,000 distinct CDR3 sequences, with more than 1% in the top ten. This receptor was obtained from a human donor with ulcerative colitis or Crohn's disease, or a healthy co-twin of an affected twin (not recorded which). V gene TRBV5-1 combines with J gene TRBJ2-1. Material for sequencing was blood. The CDR3 region is CASSPVGDEQFF.